The T cell receptor beta chain under discussion was sequenced for a study of cytotoxic CD8 clonotypes in ibrutinib-treated CLL. Study results and caveats: Clonality showed a rise at ibrutinib response that reversed toward baseline at progression. Clonotypes that were public were uncommon, and they contracted or stayed stable on treatment.

With respect to this clone: Its antigen is not known.

Produced via immunoSEQ multiplex PCR; TCRdb's table is partial and in-frame only. The data contain approximately 150,000 clones, about four fifths of them singletons. The sample here was PBMCs, taken after 24 months of ibrutinib treatment. This TCR was recovered from a human donor with chronic lymphocytic leukemia.

CDR3 amino acids: CASIGLYTEAFF. CDR3 in DNA: TGTGCCAGTATAGGGCTATACACTGAAGCTTTCTTT. The chain combines TRBV19 with TRBJ1-1; D remains ambiguous. The V gene lost 7 bases and the J gene lost 3 bases, with 9 bases spanning the gap. CDR1 and CDR2 from the germline V gene are LNHDA and SQIVND (reference sequence). The length of the CDR3 is 12 residues.